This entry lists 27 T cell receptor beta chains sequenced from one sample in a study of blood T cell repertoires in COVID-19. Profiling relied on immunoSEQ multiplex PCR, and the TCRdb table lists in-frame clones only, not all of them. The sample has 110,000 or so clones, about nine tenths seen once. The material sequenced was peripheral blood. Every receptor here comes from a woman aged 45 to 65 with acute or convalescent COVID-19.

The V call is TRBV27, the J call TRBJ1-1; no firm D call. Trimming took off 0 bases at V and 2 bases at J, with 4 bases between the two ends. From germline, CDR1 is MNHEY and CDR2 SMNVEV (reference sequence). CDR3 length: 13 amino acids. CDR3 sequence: CASSLSLNTEAFF. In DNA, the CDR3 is TGTGCCAGCAGTTTATCTCTTAACACTGAAGCTTTCTTT.

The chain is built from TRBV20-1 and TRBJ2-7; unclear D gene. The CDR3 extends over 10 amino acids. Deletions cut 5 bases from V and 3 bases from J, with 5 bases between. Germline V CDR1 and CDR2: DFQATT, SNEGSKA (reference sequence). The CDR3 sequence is CSASFYEQYF. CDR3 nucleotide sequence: TGCAGTGCTTCTTTCTACGAGCAGTACTTC.

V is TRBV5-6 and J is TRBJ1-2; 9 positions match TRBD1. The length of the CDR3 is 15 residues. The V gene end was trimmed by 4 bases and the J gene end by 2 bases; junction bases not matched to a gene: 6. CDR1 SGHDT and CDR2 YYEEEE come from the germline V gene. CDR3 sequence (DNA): TGTGCCAGCAGCCCGGGGGGACAGGGAAACTATGGCTACACCTTC. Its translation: CASSPGGQGNYGYTF.

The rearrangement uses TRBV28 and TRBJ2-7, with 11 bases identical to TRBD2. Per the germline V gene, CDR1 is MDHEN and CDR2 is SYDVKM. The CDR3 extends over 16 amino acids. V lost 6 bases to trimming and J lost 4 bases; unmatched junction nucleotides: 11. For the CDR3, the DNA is TGTGCCAGCAGCTCTATGACTAGCGGGACTGGGTACGAGCAGTACTTC. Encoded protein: CASSSMTSGTGYEQYF.

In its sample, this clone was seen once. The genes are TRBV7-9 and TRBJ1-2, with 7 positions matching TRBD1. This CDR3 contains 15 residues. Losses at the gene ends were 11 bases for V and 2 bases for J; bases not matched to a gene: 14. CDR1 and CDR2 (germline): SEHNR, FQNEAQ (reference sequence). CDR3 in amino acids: CAGWDSPDQNYGYTF. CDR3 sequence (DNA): TGTGCCGGCTGGGACAGTCCAGACCAAAACTATGGCTACACCTTC.

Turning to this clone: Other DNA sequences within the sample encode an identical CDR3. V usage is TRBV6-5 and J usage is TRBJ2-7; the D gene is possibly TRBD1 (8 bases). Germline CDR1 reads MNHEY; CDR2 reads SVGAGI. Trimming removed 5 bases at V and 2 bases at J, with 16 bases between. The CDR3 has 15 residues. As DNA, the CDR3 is TGTGCCAGCAGTAACTACAGGGGGAGGGCCTACGAGCAGTACTTC. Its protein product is CASSNYRGRAYEQYF.

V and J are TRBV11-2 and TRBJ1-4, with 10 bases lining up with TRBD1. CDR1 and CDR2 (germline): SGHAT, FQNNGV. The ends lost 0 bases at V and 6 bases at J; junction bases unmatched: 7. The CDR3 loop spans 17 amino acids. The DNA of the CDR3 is TGTGCCAGCAGCTTAGACCAAGGGACAGGGGCTTATGAAAAACTGTTTTTT. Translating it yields CASSLDQGTGAYEKLFF.

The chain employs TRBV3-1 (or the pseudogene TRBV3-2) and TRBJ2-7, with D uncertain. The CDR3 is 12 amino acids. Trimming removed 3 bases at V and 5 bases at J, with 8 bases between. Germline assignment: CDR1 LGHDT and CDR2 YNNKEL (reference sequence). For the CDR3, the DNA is TGTGCCAGCAGCCAGTCCGAGAACGAGCAGTACTTC. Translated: CASSQSENEQYF.

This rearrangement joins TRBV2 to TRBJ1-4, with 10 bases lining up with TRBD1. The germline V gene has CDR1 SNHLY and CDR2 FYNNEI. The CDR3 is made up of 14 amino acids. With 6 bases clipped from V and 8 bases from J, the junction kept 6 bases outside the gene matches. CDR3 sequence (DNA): TGTGCCAGCAGGGGGACAGGGGCAGGGGAAAAACTGTTTTTT. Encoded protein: CASRGTGAGEKLFF. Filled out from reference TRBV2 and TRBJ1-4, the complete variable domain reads EPEVTQTPSHQVTQMGQEVILRCVPISNHLYFYWYRQILGQKVEFLVSFYNNEISEKSEIFDDQFSVERPDGSNFTLKIRSTKLEDSAMYFCASRGTGAGEKLFFGSGTQLSVL.

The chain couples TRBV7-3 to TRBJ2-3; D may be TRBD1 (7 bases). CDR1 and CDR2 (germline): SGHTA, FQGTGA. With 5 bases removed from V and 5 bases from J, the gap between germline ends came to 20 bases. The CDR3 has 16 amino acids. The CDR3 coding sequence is TGTGCCAGCAGCCCATCAGGGGGACTTCAGATAGATACGCAGTATTTT. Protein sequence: CASSPSGGLQIDTQYF.

The CDR3 loop reads CASSLSGGVSSYEQYF. CDR3 bases: TGTGCCAGCAGTTTATCGGGAGGGGTCAGCTCCTACGAGCAGTACTTC. The chain is built from TRBV27 and TRBJ2-7; 7 bases are a match to TRBD2. V dropped 0 bases and J dropped 0; count of bases not matched to a gene: 5. Germline V gene data show CDR1 as MNHEY and CDR2 as SMNVEV (reference sequence). This CDR3 contains 16 residues.

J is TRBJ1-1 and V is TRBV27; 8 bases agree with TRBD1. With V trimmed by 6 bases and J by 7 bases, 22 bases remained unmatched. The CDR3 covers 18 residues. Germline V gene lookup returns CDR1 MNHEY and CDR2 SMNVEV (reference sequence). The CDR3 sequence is CASSRTQGALLLGGEAFF. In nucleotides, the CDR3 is TGTGCCAGCAGCCGGACCCAGGGGGCCCTTTTGTTGGGGGGTGAAGCTTTCTTT.

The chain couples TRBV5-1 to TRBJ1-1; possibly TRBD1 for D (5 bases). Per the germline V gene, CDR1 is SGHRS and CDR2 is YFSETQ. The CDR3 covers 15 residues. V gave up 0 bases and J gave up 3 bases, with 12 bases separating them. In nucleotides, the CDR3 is TGCGCCAGCAGCTTGGCAGGGAATCGGGACACTGAAGCTTTCTTT. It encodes CASSLAGNRDTEAFF.

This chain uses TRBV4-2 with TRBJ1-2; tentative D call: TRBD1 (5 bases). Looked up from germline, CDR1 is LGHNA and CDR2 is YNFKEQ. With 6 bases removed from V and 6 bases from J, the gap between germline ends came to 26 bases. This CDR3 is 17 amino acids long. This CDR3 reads CASSRKVADSTPDGYTF. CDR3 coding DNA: TGTGCCAGCAGTCGGAAGGTAGCTGACAGTACCCCAGATGGCTACACCTTC.

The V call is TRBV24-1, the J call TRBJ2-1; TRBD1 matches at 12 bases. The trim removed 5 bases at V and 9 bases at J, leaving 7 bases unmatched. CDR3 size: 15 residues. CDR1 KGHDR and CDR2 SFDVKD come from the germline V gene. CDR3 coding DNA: TGTGCCACCAGTGTTCCGGGACAGGGGGCGCTTGAGCAGTTCTTC. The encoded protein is CATSVPGQGALEQFF.

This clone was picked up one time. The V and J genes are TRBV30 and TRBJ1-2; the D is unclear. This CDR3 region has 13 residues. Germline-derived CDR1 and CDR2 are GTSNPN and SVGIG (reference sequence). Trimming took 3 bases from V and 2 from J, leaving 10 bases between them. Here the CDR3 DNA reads TGTGCCTGGAGCGAGGGCCTCAACTATGGCTACACCTTC. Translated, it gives CAWSEGLNYGYTF.

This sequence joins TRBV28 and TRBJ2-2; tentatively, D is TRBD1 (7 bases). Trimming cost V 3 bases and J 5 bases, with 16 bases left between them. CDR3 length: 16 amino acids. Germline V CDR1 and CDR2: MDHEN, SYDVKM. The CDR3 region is CASSFQGGGKTGELFF. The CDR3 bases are TGTGCCAGCAGTTTTCAGGGGGGAGGAAAGACCGGGGAGCTGTTTTTT.

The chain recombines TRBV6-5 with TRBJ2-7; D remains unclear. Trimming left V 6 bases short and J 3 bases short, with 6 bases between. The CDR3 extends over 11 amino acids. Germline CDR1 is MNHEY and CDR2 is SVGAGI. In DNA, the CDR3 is TGTGCCAGCAGAGCACTCTACGAGCAGTACTTC. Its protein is CASRALYEQYF.

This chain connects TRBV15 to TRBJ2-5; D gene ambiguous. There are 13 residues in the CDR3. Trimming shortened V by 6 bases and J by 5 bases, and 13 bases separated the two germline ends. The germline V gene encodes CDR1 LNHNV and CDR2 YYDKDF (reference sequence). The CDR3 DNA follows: TGTGCCACCAGAGGTAGCCGTTGGGAGACCCAGTACTTC. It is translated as CATRGSRWETQYF. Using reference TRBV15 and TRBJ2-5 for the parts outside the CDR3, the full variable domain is DAMVIQNPRYQVTQFGKPVTLSCSQTLNHNVMYWYQQKSSQAPKLLFHYYDKDFNNEADTPDNFQSRRPNTSFCFLDIRSPGLGDTAMYLCATRGSRWETQYFGPGTRLLVL.

The CDR3 loop reads CASSIDREGPQPQHF. As DNA, the CDR3 is TGTGCCAGTAGTATAGATCGTGAGGGCCCCCAGCCCCAGCATTTT. This chain connects TRBV19 to TRBJ1-5; D remains unclear. In germline, CDR1 is LNHDA, CDR2 SQIVND (reference sequence). Trimming shortened V by 0 bases and J by 7 bases, and 13 bases separated the two germline ends. CDR3 length: 15 residues.

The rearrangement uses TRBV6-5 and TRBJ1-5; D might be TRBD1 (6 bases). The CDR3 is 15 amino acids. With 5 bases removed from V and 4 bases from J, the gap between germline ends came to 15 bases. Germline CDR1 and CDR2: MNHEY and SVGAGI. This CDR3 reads CASSRDRLGNQPQHF. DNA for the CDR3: TGTGCCAGCAGTCGTGACAGGTTGGGGAATCAGCCCCAGCATTTT.

This chain's CDR3 is CSASGDYGYTF. DNA of the CDR3: TGCAGTGCTAGCGGGGACTATGGCTACACCTTC. V usage is TRBV20-1 and J usage is TRBJ1-2; D is undetermined. Trimming pared 3 bases from V and 3 bases from J, leaving 5 bases between. CDR3 length: 11 residues. CDR1 DFQATT and CDR2 SNEGSKA come from the germline V gene (reference sequence).

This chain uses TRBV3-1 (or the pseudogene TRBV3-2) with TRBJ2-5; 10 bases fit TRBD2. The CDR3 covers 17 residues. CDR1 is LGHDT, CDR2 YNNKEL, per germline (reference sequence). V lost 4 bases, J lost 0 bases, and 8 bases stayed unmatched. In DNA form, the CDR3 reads TGTGCCAGCAGCCCAGGAAGGACTAGCGGATACCAAGAGACCCAGTACTTC. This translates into CASSPGRTSGYQETQYF.

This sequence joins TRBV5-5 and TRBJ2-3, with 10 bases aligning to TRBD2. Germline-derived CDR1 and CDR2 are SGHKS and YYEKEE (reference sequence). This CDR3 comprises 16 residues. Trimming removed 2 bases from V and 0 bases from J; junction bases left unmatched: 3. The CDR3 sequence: CASSLTSGVSTDTQYF. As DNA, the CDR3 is TGTGCCAGCAGCTTAACTAGCGGGGTGAGCACAGATACGCAGTATTTT.

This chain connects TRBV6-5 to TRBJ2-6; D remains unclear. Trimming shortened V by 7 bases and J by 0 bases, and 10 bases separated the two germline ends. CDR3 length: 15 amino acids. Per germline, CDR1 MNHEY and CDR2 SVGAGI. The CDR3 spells CASNAGYSGANVLTF. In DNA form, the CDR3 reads TGTGCCAGCAACGCAGGATACTCTGGGGCCAACGTCCTGACTTTC.

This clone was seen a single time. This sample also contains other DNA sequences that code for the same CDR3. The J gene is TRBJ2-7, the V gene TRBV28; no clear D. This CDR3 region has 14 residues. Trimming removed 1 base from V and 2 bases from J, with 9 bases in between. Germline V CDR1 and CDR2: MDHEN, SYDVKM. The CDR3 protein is CASSLSGGAYEQYF. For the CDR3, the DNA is TGTGCCAGCAGTTTATCGGGTGGAGCCTACGAGCAGTACTTC.

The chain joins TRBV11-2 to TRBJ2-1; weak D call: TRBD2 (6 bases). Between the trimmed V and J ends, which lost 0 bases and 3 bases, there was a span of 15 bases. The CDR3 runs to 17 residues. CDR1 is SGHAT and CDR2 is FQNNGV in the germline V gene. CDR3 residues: CASSLDRREWYYNEQFF. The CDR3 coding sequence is TGTGCCAGCAGCTTAGATCGACGGGAGTGGTACTACAATGAGCAGTTCTTC.